This TCR beta chain derives from a study of CD8+ T cells in alopecia areata. Regarding the study as a whole: Alopecia totalis/universalis scalp especially showed more expanded CD8+ clones than normal scalp. It was observed that many expanded lesional clones persisted in scalp and blood during tofacitinib. The study found TCR sharing across patients less clear than in mice, possibly for HLA reasons.

J lost 4 bases, V lost 2 bases, and 2 bases had no gene match. The CDR3 contains 14 residues. Germline lookup yields CDR1 GTSNPN and CDR2 SVGIG (reference sequence). Treatment meaning: oral pan-JAK inhibitor, 5-10 mg twice daily. A FACSAria was used to sort CD4+ and CD8+ T cells. These cells came from PBMCs. This clone was picked up a small number of times. Its antigen remains unknown. Other DNA sequences in this sample translate to the same CDR3. cDNA prepared by RNA extraction and subsequent reverse transcription served as the template for sequencing. Assay: immunoSEQ multiplex PCR; the TCRdb copy retains only in-frame clones and omits some. The sample holds about 120,000 clones; 53% are singletons and the top ten take around 0.44%.

The TCR originated in a human donor with alopecia areata. The J gene is TRBJ1-5, the V gene TRBV30; 10 bases align to TRBD1. The sequences come from CD4+ T cells sorted from blood, collected at week 4, from a patient treated with tofacitinib. The CDR3 here is CAWSKDRGNQPQHF. The CDR3 region has the DNA TGTGCCTGGAGTAAGGACAGGGGGAATCAGCCCCAGCATTTT.